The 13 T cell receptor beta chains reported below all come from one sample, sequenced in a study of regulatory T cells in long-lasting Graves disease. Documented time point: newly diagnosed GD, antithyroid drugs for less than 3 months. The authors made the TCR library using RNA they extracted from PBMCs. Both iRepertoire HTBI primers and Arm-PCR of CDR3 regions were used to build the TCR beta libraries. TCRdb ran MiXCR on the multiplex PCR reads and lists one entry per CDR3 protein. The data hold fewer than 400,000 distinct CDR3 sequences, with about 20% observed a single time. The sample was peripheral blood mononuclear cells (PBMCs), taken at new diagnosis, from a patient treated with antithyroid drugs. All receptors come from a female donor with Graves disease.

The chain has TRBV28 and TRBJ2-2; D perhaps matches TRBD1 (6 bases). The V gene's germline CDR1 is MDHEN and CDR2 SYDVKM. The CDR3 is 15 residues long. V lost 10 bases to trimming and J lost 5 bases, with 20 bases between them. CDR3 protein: CATRSLRGNTGELFF. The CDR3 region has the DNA TGTGCCACCCGATCTCTCAGGGGAAATACCGGGGAGCTGTTTTTT.

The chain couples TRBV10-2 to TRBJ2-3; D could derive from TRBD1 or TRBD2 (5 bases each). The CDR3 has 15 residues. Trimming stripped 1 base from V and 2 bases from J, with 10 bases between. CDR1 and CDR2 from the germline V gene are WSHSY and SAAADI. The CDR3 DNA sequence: TGCGCCAGCAGTGAGTGGAGAGGGGACACAGATACGCAGTATTTT. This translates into CASSEWRGDTDTQYF.

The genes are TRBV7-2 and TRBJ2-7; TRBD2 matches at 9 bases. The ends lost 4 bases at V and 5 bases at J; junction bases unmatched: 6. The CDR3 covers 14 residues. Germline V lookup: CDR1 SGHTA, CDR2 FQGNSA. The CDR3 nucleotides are TGTGCCAGCAGCTACAGGTTAGCGGGAGACGAGCAGTACTTC. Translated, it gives CASSYRLAGDEQYF.

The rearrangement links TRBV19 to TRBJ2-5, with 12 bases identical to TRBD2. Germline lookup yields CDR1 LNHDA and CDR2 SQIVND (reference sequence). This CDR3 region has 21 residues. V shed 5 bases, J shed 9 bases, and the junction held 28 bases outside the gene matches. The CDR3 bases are TGTGCCAGTAGTCGCACACAGGGGGCGCGGACTAGCGGGGAACCCAAGAGAGCCCAGTACTTC. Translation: CASSRTQGARTSGEPKRAQYF.

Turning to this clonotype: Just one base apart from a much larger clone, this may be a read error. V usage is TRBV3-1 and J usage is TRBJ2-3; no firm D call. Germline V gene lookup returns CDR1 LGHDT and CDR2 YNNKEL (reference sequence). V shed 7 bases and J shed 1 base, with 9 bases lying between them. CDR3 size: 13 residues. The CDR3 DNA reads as TGTGCCAGCACCCCCCCGTGCACAGATACGCAGTATTTT. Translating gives CASTPPCTDTQYF.

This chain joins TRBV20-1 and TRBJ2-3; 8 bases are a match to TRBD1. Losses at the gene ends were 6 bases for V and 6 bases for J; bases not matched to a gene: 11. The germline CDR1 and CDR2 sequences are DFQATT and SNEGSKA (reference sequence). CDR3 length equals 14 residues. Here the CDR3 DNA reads TGCAGTGCCCTCCGTCAGGGGGCTGTGGATACGCAGTATTTT. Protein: CSALRQGAVDTQYF.

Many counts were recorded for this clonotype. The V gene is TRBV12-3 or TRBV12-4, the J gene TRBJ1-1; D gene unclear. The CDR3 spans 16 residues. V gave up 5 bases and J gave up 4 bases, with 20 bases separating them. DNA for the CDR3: TGTGCCAGCAGTCCACGGTCGGCGGCCTTCCCCACTGAAGCTTTCTTT. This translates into CASSPRSAAFPTEAFF.

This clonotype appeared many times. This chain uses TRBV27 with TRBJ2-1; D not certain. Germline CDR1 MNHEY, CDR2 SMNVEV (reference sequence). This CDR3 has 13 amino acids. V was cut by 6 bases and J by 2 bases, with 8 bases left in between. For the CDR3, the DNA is TGTGCCAGCAGCTCCCAGGCCTACAATGAGCAGTTCTTC. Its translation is CASSSQAYNEQFF.

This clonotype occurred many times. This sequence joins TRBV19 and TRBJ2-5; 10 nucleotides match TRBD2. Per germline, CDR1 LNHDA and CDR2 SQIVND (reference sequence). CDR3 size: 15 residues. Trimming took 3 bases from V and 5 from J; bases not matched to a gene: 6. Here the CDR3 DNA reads TGTGCCAGTAGTATGTCTAGCGGGAGACAGGAGACCCAGTACTTC. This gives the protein CASSMSSGRQETQYF.

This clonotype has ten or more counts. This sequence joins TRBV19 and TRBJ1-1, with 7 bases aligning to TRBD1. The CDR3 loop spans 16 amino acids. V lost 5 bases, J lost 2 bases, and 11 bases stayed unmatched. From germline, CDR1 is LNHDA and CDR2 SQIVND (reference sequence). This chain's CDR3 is CASSPLRGQGNTEAFF. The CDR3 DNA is TGTGCCAGTAGTCCCTTGAGGGGGCAGGGTAACACTGAAGCTTTCTTT.

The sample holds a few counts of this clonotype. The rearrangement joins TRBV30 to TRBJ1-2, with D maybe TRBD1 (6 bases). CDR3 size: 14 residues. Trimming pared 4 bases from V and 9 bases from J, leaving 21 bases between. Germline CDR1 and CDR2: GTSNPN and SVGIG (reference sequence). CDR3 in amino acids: CAWNVRRGSESYTF. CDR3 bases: TGTGCCTGGAATGTTCGGAGGGGGAGCGAAAGCTACACCTTC.

The CDR3 DNA reads TGCAGTGCTAGTGATGGGGGGAACTATGGCTACACCTTC. Its protein product is CSASDGGNYGYTF. This chain connects TRBV20-1 to TRBJ1-2; D is possibly TRBD1 (5 bases). V was shortened by 3 bases and J by 2 bases, with 10 bases between the two germline ends. The CDR3 is made up of 13 amino acids. The germline gives CDR1 DFQATT, CDR2 SNEGSKA (reference sequence).

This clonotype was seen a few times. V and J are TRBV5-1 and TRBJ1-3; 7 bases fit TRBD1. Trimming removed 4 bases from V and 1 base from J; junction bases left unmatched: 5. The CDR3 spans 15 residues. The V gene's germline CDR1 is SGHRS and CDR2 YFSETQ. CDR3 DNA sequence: TGCGCCAGCAGCCCACCGACAGGGTCTGGAAACACCATATATTTT. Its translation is CASSPPTGSGNTIYF.